The entry that follows covers one T cell receptor beta chain sequence. Germline values: CDR1 GTSNPN, CDR2 SVGIG (reference sequence). The CDR3 has 16 amino acids. Trimming left V 3 bases short and J 1 base short, with 16 bases between. These data are taken from a study of blood T cell repertoires in COVID-19. Overall study context: T cells, B-cell-depleted T cells, or PBMCs supplied cDNA or gDNA.

Original processing methods: The authors estimated nucleated cell counts from reference gene primer amplification. Sequenced by immunoSEQ multiplex PCR; TCRdb stores in-frame clones only, minus some. The DNA was the basis for D and trimming; V, J and clone size are from that table. The sample lists 40,000 or so clones, 80% to 90% occurring once. The specimen sequenced was peripheral blood. The rearrangement links TRBV30 to TRBJ1-5, with D possibly matching TRBD1 (6 bases). This clonotype was sampled from a man younger than 40 with active or convalescent COVID-19. The CDR3 spells CAWSPGGGFSNQPQHF. The CDR3 nucleotides are TGTGCCTGGAGCCCTGGGGGGGGCTTCAGCAATCAGCCCCAGCATTTT.